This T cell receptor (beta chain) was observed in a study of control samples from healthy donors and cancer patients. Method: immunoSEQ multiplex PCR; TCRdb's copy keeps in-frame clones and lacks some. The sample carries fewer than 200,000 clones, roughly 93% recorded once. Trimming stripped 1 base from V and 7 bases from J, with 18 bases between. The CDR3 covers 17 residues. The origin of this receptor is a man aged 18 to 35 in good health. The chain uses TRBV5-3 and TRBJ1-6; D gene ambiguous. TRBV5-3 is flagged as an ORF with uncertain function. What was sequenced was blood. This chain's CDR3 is CARSLSEDDPRNSPLHF. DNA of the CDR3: TGTGCCAGAAGCTTGTCCGAGGATGACCCGAGGAATTCACCCCTCCACTTT.